The T cell receptor (beta chain) under discussion was sequenced for a study of T cells in localized non-small cell lung cancer. This clone was counted a few times. The repertoire was sequenced with immunoSEQ multiplex PCR; TCRdb's copy has only in-frame clones and lacks some. The table has under 2,000 clones, around 25% seen once. The length of the CDR3 is 15 residues. Trimming took off 3 bases at V and 1 base at J, with 13 bases between the two ends. Germline CDR1 and CDR2: SGHRS and YFSETQ. The sample was lung tumor tissue, taken before any cancer treatment. V gene TRBV5-1 combines with J gene TRBJ1-1; D uncertain. This TCR derives from a male donor at least 60 years old with stage II squamous cell lung carcinoma. The CDR3 loop reads CASSSSATSNTEAFF. In nucleotides, the CDR3 is TGCGCCAGCAGCTCCTCCGCGACATCGAACACTGAAGCTTTCTTT.